A selection of T cell receptor beta chains follows, all from one sample in a study of blood T cell repertoires in COVID-19. Sequenced by immunoSEQ multiplex PCR; TCRdb stores in-frame clones only, minus some. The profile shows more than 250,000 clones, 90% of them singletons. Sequences were obtained from PBMCs or T cells enriched from blood (not recorded which). These TCRs come from a woman under 30 with acute COVID-19. Each CDR3 is given with its conserved first and last residue. D genes are given only for firm matches. Clone size is shown for a subset of rows, as once, few, many or a class of expanded clone.

j_gene,d_gene,abundance,v_gene,CDR3nt,CDR3aa
TRBJ2-1,NA,NA,TRBV11-2,TGTGCCAGCAGGCTCTACTCAGGGGGGTTTTACAATGAGCAGTTCTTC,CASRLYSGGFYNEQFF
TRBJ2-5,TRBD1,NA,TRBV5-4,TGTGCCAGCAGCCAAGACAGGGGGTCGTTTGAGACCCAGTACTTC,CASSQDRGSFETQYF
TRBJ2-5,TRBD2,NA,TRBV19,TGTGCCAGTAGTATATGGGTCGGGACTAGCGGGAGTTGGCAAGAGACCCAGTACTTC,CASSIWVGTSGSWQETQYF
TRBJ1-2,NA,NA,TRBV28,TGTGCCAGCAGTCTGGACATCTATGGCTACACCTTC,CASSLDIYGYTF
TRBJ2-1,TRBD2,NA,TRBV24-1,TGTGCCACCAGTGATTCCCGCGGACTAGTTATCGAGCAGTTCTTC,CATSDSRGLVIEQFF
TRBJ1-6,TRBD1,once,TRBV30,TGTGCCTGGAGGACGATGGGACAGGGGGAGTCACCCCTCCACTTT,CAWRTMGQGESPLHF
TRBJ1-5,NA,NA,TRBV28,TGTGCCAGCAGTTTATCCCAGACACTTTATAGCAATCAGCCCCAGCATTTT,CASSLSQTLYSNQPQHF
TRBJ2-1,NA,NA,TRBV5-1,TGCGCCAGCAGCTTGGGGAGCCTACCCGAGAATGAGCAGTTCTTC,CASSLGSLPENEQFF
TRBJ2-7,TRBD2,NA,TRBV27,TGTGCCAGCAGCCCCTTCCCTAGCGGGAGGGTCGAGCAGTACTTC,CASSPFPSGRVEQYF
TRBJ2-1,TRBD1,NA,TRBV5-1,TGCGCCAGCAGCTCGGACAGGGGTTTCACTGAGCAGTTCTTC,CASSSDRGFTEQFF
TRBJ2-7,TRBD1,NA,TRBV5-4,TGTGCCAGCAGCTTAGGACAGGGGGAATCCGAGCAGTACTTC,CASSLGQGESEQYF
TRBJ1-1,TRBD1,once,TRBV27,TGTGCCAGCAGTCCACACAGGGGAATGAACACTGAAGCTTTCTTT,CASSPHRGMNTEAFF
TRBJ2-7,TRBD2,NA,TRBV9,TGTGCCAGCAGCCCACGACTAGCGGGAGACTACGAGCAGTACTTC,CASSPRLAGDYEQYF
TRBJ1-1,NA,NA,TRBV18,TGTGCCAGCTCATCAATACAGGGAGAAGCTTTCTTT,CASSSIQGEAFF
TRBJ2-1,TRBD2,NA,TRBV5-1,TGCGCCAGCAGCCGCCCCGGAACTAGCGGGAGAAATGAGCAGTTCTTC,CASSRPGTSGRNEQFF
TRBJ2-1,TRBD2,NA,TRBV5-1,TGCGCCAGCAGCTTTGGTGGCGGGGGACCATACAATGAGCAGTTCTTC,CASSFGGGGPYNEQFF
TRBJ1-2,NA,once,TRBV3-1/TRBV3-2,TGTGCCAGCAGTACACAGGGTAGCTATGGCTACACCTTC,CASSTQGSYGYTF
TRBJ2-7,NA,NA,TRBV5-6,TGTGCCAGCAGCTTTCCCAGCGGGCTCTCCTACGAGCAGTACTTC,CASSFPSGLSYEQYF
TRBJ1-6,TRBD1,NA,TRBV15,TGTGCCACCAGCGAAAAAGGACAGGGTACTTCACCCCTCCACTTT,CATSEKGQGTSPLHF
TRBJ1-2,TRBD1,NA,TRBV5-1,TGCGCCAGCAGCTCACAGGGGCCCCCAGACTATGGCTACACCTTC,CASSSQGPPDYGYTF
TRBJ1-2,TRBD1,NA,TRBV27,TGTGCCAGCAGTTTTGGGGACAGGGGGCTCTATGGCTACACCTTC,CASSFGDRGLYGYTF
TRBJ1-1,TRBD1,NA,TRBV27,TGTGCCAGCAGTTTAGGGACAGGGGTCGCTTTCTTT,CASSLGTGVAFF
TRBJ2-1,NA,NA,TRBV19,TGTGCCAGTAGCACCCAAGGGGGAACTCTCTACAATGAGCAGTTCTTC,CASSTQGGTLYNEQFF
TRBJ1-2,NA,NA,TRBV2,TGTGCCAGCTCCGGGGGGGCCTATGGCTACACCTTC,CASSGGAYGYTF
TRBJ2-5,TRBD2,NA,TRBV5-4,TGTGCCAGCAGCTTGGCACTAGCGGGAGCAGAGACCCAGTACTTC,CASSLALAGAETQYF
TRBJ1-5,NA,NA,TRBV10-2,TGCGCCAGCAGTGATCGGGAGGGGAGAAATCAGCCCCAGCATTTT,CASSDREGRNQPQHF
TRBJ2-7,TRBD1,NA,TRBV10-2,TGCGCCAGCAGCTGGGACAGGTCCTACGAGCAGTACTTC,CASSWDRSYEQYF
TRBJ1-6,TRBD1,once,TRBV3-1/TRBV3-2,TGTGCCAGCAGCAACCTCGGGGGACAGAGTAATTCACCCCTCCACTTT,CASSNLGGQSNSPLHF
TRBJ2-1,TRBD2,NA,TRBV7-2,TGTGCCAGCAGCTTATTCTTAGCGGGAGCGAACAATGAGCAGTTCTTC,CASSLFLAGANNEQFF
TRBJ1-6,NA,NA,TRBV27,TGTGCCAGCAGTTTAGGACAGTTCAATTCACCCCTCCACTTT,CASSLGQFNSPLHF
TRBJ1-5,TRBD1,NA,TRBV7-2,TGTGCCAGCAGCTTGGGACAGGGCAATCAGCCCCAGCATTTT,CASSLGQGNQPQHF
TRBJ2-7,TRBD1,NA,TRBV28,TGTGCCAGCAGTTTCGTTTCCTACAGGGGGACTTACGAGCAGTACTTC,CASSFVSYRGTYEQYF
TRBJ2-2,TRBD1,once,TRBV12-5,TGTGCTAGTGGTGTGACCCCAATTCCGGGACAGGTTAATACCGGGGAGCTGTTTTTT,CASGVTPIPGQVNTGELFF
TRBJ1-6,NA,NA,TRBV19,TGTGCCAGTAGTAATGGACAGCCTAATTCACCCCTCCACTTT,CASSNGQPNSPLHF
TRBJ2-5,NA,NA,TRBV2,TGTGCCAGCAAAATAGCCAGTACGGGAGAGACCCAGTACTTC,CASKIASTGETQYF
TRBJ2-3,NA,once,TRBV6-5,TGTGCCAGCAGTTACTCTGGGCAGCTGACAGATACGCAGTATTTT,CASSYSGQLTDTQYF
TRBJ2-4,TRBD1,NA,TRBV11-1,TGTGCCAGCAGTTGGGACAGGGGGATTGCCAAAAACATTCAGTACTTC,CASSWDRGIAKNIQYF
TRBJ1-5,TRBD1,NA,TRBV24-1,TGTGCCACCAGTGACTCGACAGGGGCACAGCCCCAGCATTTT,CATSDSTGAQPQHF
TRBJ1-3,NA,NA,TRBV18,TGTGCCAGCTCACCCCGGCAGGGTTTGGGAAGTTACGGAAACACCATATATTTT,CASSPRQGLGSYGNTIYF
TRBJ2-7,TRBD1,NA,TRBV12-3/TRBV12-4,TGTGCCAGCAGTGGGGACAGACACTACGAGCAGTACTTC,CASSGDRHYEQYF
TRBJ2-1,TRBD2,NA,TRBV28,TGTGCCAGCAGTCCCGGGGAGCTAGCGGGATCCAATGAGCAGTTCTTC,CASSPGELAGSNEQFF
TRBJ2-1,TRBD2,once,TRBV11-2,TGTGCCAGCAGCGCGCTAGCGGGAGGCTACAATGAGCAGTTCTTC,CASSALAGGYNEQFF
TRBJ2-5,TRBD2,NA,TRBV4-1,TGCGCCAGCAGCCAAGAGAGGGGACTAGCGGGAAGAAGGTTTAGAGAGACCCAGTACTTC,CASSQERGLAGRRFRETQYF
TRBJ2-7,NA,NA,TRBV7-8,TGTGCCAGCAGCTTAACGGGGGCCTACGAGCAGTACTTC,CASSLTGAYEQYF
TRBJ2-2,TRBD2,NA,TRBV7-8,TGTGCCAGCAGCTTAGCTGCGGGAGGGCCGGCGAACACCGGGGAGCTGTTTTTT,CASSLAAGGPANTGELFF